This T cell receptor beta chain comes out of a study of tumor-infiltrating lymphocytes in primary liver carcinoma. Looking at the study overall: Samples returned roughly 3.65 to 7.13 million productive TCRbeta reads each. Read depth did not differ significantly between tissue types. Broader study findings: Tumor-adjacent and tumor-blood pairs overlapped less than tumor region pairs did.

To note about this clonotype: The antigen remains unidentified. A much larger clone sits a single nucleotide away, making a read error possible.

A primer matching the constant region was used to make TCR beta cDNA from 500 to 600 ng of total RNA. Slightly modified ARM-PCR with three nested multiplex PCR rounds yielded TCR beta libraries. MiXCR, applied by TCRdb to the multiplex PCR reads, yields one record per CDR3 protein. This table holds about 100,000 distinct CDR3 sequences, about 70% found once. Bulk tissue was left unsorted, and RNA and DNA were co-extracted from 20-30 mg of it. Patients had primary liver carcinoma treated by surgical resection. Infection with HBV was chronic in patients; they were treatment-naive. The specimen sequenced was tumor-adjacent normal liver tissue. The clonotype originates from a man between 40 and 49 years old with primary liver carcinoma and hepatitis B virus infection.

The CDR3: CAWSPDRDASPLHF. The CDR3 DNA reads as TGTGCCTGGAGCCCCGACAGGGATGCTTCACCCCTCCACTTT. V usage is TRBV30 and J usage is TRBJ1-6, with 7 bases matching TRBD1. This CDR3 contains 14 residues. V was clipped by 3 bases and J by 9 bases; unmatched bases: 8. CDR1 is GTSNPN, CDR2 SVGIG, per germline (reference sequence).